The subject of this entry is one T cell receptor (beta chain). It has no known antigen specificity. Base qualities are not provided; no much larger clone lies one nucleotide away. Using the deep immunoSEQ assay, multiplex PCR amplified TCR CDR3 regions from genomic DNA. For each cell subset, the extracted genomic DNA was distributed evenly across all wells of several immunoSEQ 96-well plates, and each plate served as one replicate. Each replicate PCR for unsorted PBMC received around 330 ng genomic DNA, equal to tens of thousands of T cell genomes. Ten immunoSEQ deep assay plates were used to sequence unsorted PBMC genomic DNA. Purified libraries were measured with a Qubit 3.0 fluorometer, size-checked on a Bioanalyzer 2100, and measured again with the KAPA Library Quantification kit. Each immunoSEQ 96-well plate was sequenced on its own single-read 150-cycle Illumina NextSeq 550 flow cell. In the original analysis: Because the immunoSEQ output included only junctional sequences and no quality scores, the filtering could not be the same as the filtering used for full-length reads. To assign V/J genes and CDR3, sequences were annotated using PyIR, a Python wrapper for IgBLAST v1.9, with IMGT germline references. Any read was removed if the V/J assignment was weak (E-value above 1e-6), the CDR3 was missing, or the read contained stop codons, out-of-frame junctions, or ambiguous translated residues. V3J clonotypes were defined as sequences sharing the same inferred V gene, J gene, and CDR3 amino acid sequence. To compute the percentage overlap between repertoires, the number of shared unique clonotypes was divided by the size of the smaller repertoire. Three approaches were used to assess repertoire richness: RTK rarefaction, the Chao1 estimator, and Recon v2.1 estimates of unobserved clonotypes. Not all clones reach the TCRdb copy of this immuneACCESS table, which keeps in-frame sequences only. Checked studies attribute under half of the gap to unresolved V genes and leave the rest unexplained. From that table come the V and J calls and clone size; the DNA was used to work out D and trimming. The sample data list about 480,000 clones, and over 60% of these were observed just once. In total, the top ten clones hold roughly an eighth of the sample.

Donors were healthy HIV-negative adults with no recently reported acute infections or vaccinations. All donors were Caucasian adults living in Nashville, Tennessee, USA. In the unsorted samples, 87 million or so PBMCs were counted, and genomic DNA was extracted using the QIAamp DNA Blood Mini kit. Blood was collected by leukapheresis, and PBMCs were isolated by Ficoll-Histopaque density gradient centrifugation and then cryopreserved in liquid nitrogen vapor phase. According to the germline V gene, CDR1 reads SGHRS and CDR2 reads YFSETQ. Including the terminal cysteine and phenylalanine, the CDR3 comprises 14 residues. CDR3 DNA only is kept here, 42 bases in frame from base 1. V loses 4 bases of germline sequence and J loses 1 base, and the interval between the two ends is 9 bases. The sample belongs to a study of shared clonotypes between healthy human individuals (dated by TCRdb to 2020 to 2021). About the full investigation: The cohort included a few men and a couple of women between 18 and 49 years of age. Blood TCR repertoires of about five healthy adults were deeply sequenced to estimate repertoire size and the extent of clonotype sharing between individuals. To increase sequencing depth and limit assay-specific biases, different laboratories used diverse techniques to prepare libraries and sequence TCR repertoires. Leukapheresis yielded between about 0.9 and 8.9 billion PBMCs per donor. Broad study findings and their caveats: Sampling was restricted to blood, and TCR repertoires in tissue are likely to differ from TCR repertoires in blood. Because the study included a small number of donors, the genetic and exposure-history diversity represented was limited. Pairwise subsampling led to the expectation that sequencing depth would affect the degree of clonotype sharing among donors.

Sequenced input: PBMCs. In this chain, TRBV5-1 is recombined with TRBJ2-1; possibly the D gene is TRBD2, per 6 matching bases. The TCR comes from a woman aged 40 to 55 in good health. Some clones in this sample may be carry-over from other donors' samples. The sequence in DNA is TGCGCCAGCAGCCGGGGGTCTTCCTACAATGAGCAGTTCTTC. Translation gives CASSRGSSYNEQFF.